This T cell receptor beta chain was identified during a study of OX40 agonist ivuxolimab in advanced cancers. Using immunoSEQ multiplex PCR, the repertoire was profiled, and TCRdb retains in-frame clones only, with some absent. The sample has more than 50,000 clones; approximately 81% are singletons. V was clipped by 7 bases and J by 8 bases, with 14 bases between them. The CDR3 is 12 amino acids. The germline gives CDR1 MNHNY, CDR2 SVGAGI (reference sequence). The receptor was derived from an adult with an advanced solid tumor such as melanoma, head and neck, liver or kidney cancer. Sequencing was performed on CD4+ or CD8+ T cells sorted from blood, taken in a trial of the OX40 agonist ivuxolimab. The chain combines TRBV6-6 with TRBJ1-2, with a weak D call TRBD1 (5 bases). This chain's CDR3 is CASTTGGDGYTF. The CDR3 coding sequence is TGTGCCAGCACCACGGGGGGTGACGGCTACACCTTC.